This TCR beta chain stems from a study of blood T cell repertoires in COVID-19. For the study at large: COVID-19 samples collected from the United States, Italy and Spain covered acute and convalescent phases. Sources were T cells, B-cell-depleted T cells, or PBMCs; the material itself was cDNA or gDNA.

In the original analysis: Amplification with reference gene primers provided the estimates of nucleated cell counts. Generated by immunoSEQ multiplex PCR, the TCRdb table keeps only in-frame clones and is missing some. That table supplies the V and J calls and clone size; D and trimming were determined from the DNA. The sample has 120,000 or so clones, more than 60% seen once. There are a few counts of this clone. V was pared by 4 bases and J by 3 bases, with 2 bases of the junction left unmatched. CDR1 is LGHDT and CDR2 is YNNKEL in the germline V gene (reference sequence). The CDR3 runs to 13 residues.

V and J are TRBV3-1 (or the pseudogene TRBV3-2) and TRBJ2-7; TRBD1 matches at 8 bases. The sequencing input was peripheral blood. The clonotype was recovered from a man in his 70s with acute or convalescent COVID-19. The CDR3 loop reads CASSRGQGYEQYF. In nucleotides, the CDR3 is TGTGCCAGCAGCCGTGGACAGGGCTACGAGCAGTACTTC.